This is a list of T cell receptor beta chains from one sample in a study of CD8 T cells in Susac syndrome. TCRdb analysed the immunoSEQ multiplex PCR reads with MiXCR anew, one entry per CDR3 protein. The sample records over 300,000 distinct CDR3 sequences, around 90% being singletons. Sequencing input: CD4+ T cells from PBMCs. These TCRs come from a human donor with multiple sclerosis. Each CDR3 is given with its conserved first and last residue. Fields, in order: V gene, J gene, clone size, D gene, CDR3 DNA, CDR3 protein. D genes are given only for firm matches. The size field is filled for only some rows; it gives once, few, many or a size class.

V: TRBV12-3/TRBV12-4; J: TRBJ1-1; size: -; D: -; DNA: TGTGCCAGCAGAGCCTCGATGGGACTGGGGAACACTGAAGCTTTCTTT; CDR3: CASRASMGLGNTEAFF
V: TRBV5-4; J: TRBJ2-3; size: -; D: -; DNA: TGTGCCAGCAGCAAAATGACACGCACAGATACGCAGTATTTT; CDR3: CASSKMTRTDTQYF
V: TRBV27; J: TRBJ1-4; size: -; D: -; DNA: TGTGCCAGCAGTTTAGCCCGTGCAACTAATGAAAAACTGTTTTTT; CDR3: CASSLARATNEKLFF
V: TRBV28; J: TRBJ1-5; size: -; D: -; DNA: TGTGCCAGCAGTACACAGAATCAGCCCCAGCATTTT; CDR3: CASSTQNQPQHF
V: TRBV7-9; J: TRBJ2-7; size: once; D: -; DNA: TGTGCCAGCAGCTTAAGCCGAGGCGAGCAGTACTTC; CDR3: CASSLSRGEQYF
V: TRBV20-1; J: TRBJ1-5; size: -; D: -; DNA: TGCAGTGCGTCGGGACCTAGCAATCAGCCCCAGCATTTT; CDR3: CSASGPSNQPQHF
V: TRBV6-2/TRBV6-3; J: TRBJ2-7; size: -; D: TRBD1; DNA: TGTGCCAGCAGTGCTCCCTGGACAGGGTTCGTCGAGCAGTACTTC; CDR3: CASSAPWTGFVEQYF
V: TRBV20-1; J: TRBJ2-7; size: -; D: TRBD2; DNA: TGCAGTGCTAGAGTACCGGGAGGGCCTACCGAGCAGTACTTC; CDR3: CSARVPGGPTEQYF
V: TRBV20-1; J: TRBJ2-1; size: -; D: -; DNA: TGCAGTGCTAGTTATACCTGGGGTGCCCATGAGCAGTTCTTC; CDR3: CSASYTWGAHEQFF
V: TRBV20-1; J: TRBJ2-7; size: -; D: TRBD2; DNA: TGCAGTGCTAGTGGGGGGGTTGCCCCCTACGAGCAGTACTTC; CDR3: CSASGGVAPYEQYF
V: TRBV5-1; J: TRBJ1-2; size: -; D: TRBD1; DNA: TGCGCCAGCAGCTTGGGCGGCAACAGGGGACTCTATGGCTACACCTTC; CDR3: CASSLGGNRGLYGYTF
V: TRBV23-1; J: TRBJ2-5; size: -; D: TRBD1; DNA: TGCGCCAGCAGTCCTCAGGGGGCGATCCAAGAGACCCAGTACTTC; CDR3: CASSPQGAIQETQYF
V: TRBV29-1; J: TRBJ1-2; size: -; D: -; DNA: TGCAGCGCACGAATGGGAAGGAGCGAGAGCTATGGCTACACCTTC; CDR3: CSARMGRSESYGYTF
V: TRBV10-3; J: TRBJ2-1; size: -; D: TRBD2; DNA: TGTGCCATCAGGGCCGCCCCTGCGGGGGGAAAGGGTAATGAGCAGTTCTTC; CDR3: CAIRAAPAGGKGNEQFF
V: TRBV30; J: TRBJ2-1; size: -; D: TRBD1; DNA: TGTGCCTGGGGTAGGGACAGGGGTTTTTACAATGAGCAGTTCTTC; CDR3: CAWGRDRGFYNEQFF
V: TRBV21-1; J: TRBJ2-7; size: -; D: -; DNA: TGTGCCAGCAGCGACGGATCCTACGAGCAGTACTTC; CDR3: CASSDGSYEQYF
V: TRBV2; J: TRBJ2-2; size: -; D: -; DNA: TGTGCCAGCAGTGAAGAACACCTCGGGGAGCTGTTTTTT; CDR3: CASSEEHLGELFF
V: TRBV5-6; J: TRBJ2-1; size: -; D: -; DNA: TGTGCCAGCACCGAGACATCTGGATCCTACAATGAGCAGTTCTTC; CDR3: CASTETSGSYNEQFF
V: TRBV6-2/TRBV6-3; J: TRBJ2-7; size: -; D: -; DNA: TGTGCCAGCAGCCCCATACCGGGACACCGGCTTCTTTACGAGCAGTACTTC; CDR3: CASSPIPGHRLLYEQYF
V: TRBV20-1; J: TRBJ2-1; size: -; D: -; DNA: TGCAGTGCTCCGCCAGCCGGACGAAGCTTGGACAATGAGCAGTTCTTC; CDR3: CSAPPAGRSLDNEQFF
V: TRBV9; J: TRBJ2-4; size: -; D: -; DNA: TGTGCCAGCAGTTTCACGAGGGCCAGGGACCAAAACATTCAGTACTTC; CDR3: CASSFTRARDQNIQYF
V: TRBV20-1; J: TRBJ2-1; size: -; D: TRBD2; DNA: TGCAGTGCTAGGGCAACCTCAAGCGGGGGTGGGTCCAATGAGCAGTTCTTC; CDR3: CSARATSSGGGSNEQFF
V: TRBV7-8; J: TRBJ2-1; size: -; D: -; DNA: TGTGCCAGCAGCTTAGTTACGGACCGCTTCTACAATGAGCAGTTCTTC; CDR3: CASSLVTDRFYNEQFF
V: TRBV29-1; J: TRBJ2-7; size: -; D: TRBD2; DNA: TGCAGCGTGAGGCGGGGGGGAAGCTCCTACGAGCAGTACTTC; CDR3: CSVRRGGSSYEQYF
V: TRBV29-1; J: TRBJ2-3; size: once; D: -; DNA: TGCAGCGTTGTAGGGGCCCAGGAAGCTCTCACAGATACGCAGTATTTT; CDR3: CSVVGAQEALTDTQYF
V: TRBV7-3; J: TRBJ1-1; size: -; D: -; DNA: TGTGCCAGCAGCTTAATCCCGACAGCCAACACTGAAGCTTTCTTT; CDR3: CASSLIPTANTEAFF
V: TRBV19; J: TRBJ1-5; size: -; D: TRBD1; DNA: TGTGCCAGTGTAGGGACAGGGGGCTTCGTTAGCAATCAGCCCCAGCATTTT; CDR3: CASVGTGGFVSNQPQHF
V: TRBV20-1; J: TRBJ2-1; size: -; D: -; DNA: TGCAGTGCTAGAGGTGGAGCGGTTGATGAGCAGTTCTTC; CDR3: CSARGGAVDEQFF
V: TRBV12-3/TRBV12-4; J: TRBJ2-1; size: -; D: TRBD2; DNA: TGTGCCAGCAGCTATGATCTCGCTAGCGGGACTTACAATGAGCAGTTCTTC; CDR3: CASSYDLASGTYNEQFF
V: TRBV25-1; J: TRBJ2-5; size: -; D: -; DNA: TGTGCCAGCAGTGAACCCACAGGTGAAGAGACCCAGTACTTC; CDR3: CASSEPTGEETQYF
V: TRBV29-1; J: TRBJ2-1; size: -; D: -; DNA: TGCAGCGCAAGACTAGTCAATGAGCAGTTCTTC; CDR3: CSARLVNEQFF
V: TRBV9; J: TRBJ2-6; size: -; D: -; DNA: TGTGCCAGCAGCGTAGGATCTCCAACTGGGGCCAACGTCCTGACTTTC; CDR3: CASSVGSPTGANVLTF
V: TRBV20-1; J: TRBJ2-1; size: once; D: -; DNA: TGCAGTGCTGCGGGGGCAGGGGAACACAATGAGCAGTTCTTC; CDR3: CSAAGAGEHNEQFF
V: TRBV20-1; J: TRBJ1-1; size: -; D: -; DNA: TGCAGTGCTAGGGGGGGTTGGGACACTGAAGCTTTCTTT; CDR3: CSARGGWDTEAFF
V: TRBV7-9; J: TRBJ2-6; size: -; D: -; DNA: TGTGCCAGCAGCCATAGGGTGGCTGGGGCCAACGTCCTGACTTTC; CDR3: CASSHRVAGANVLTF
V: TRBV4-2; J: TRBJ2-3; size: -; D: TRBD1; DNA: TGTGCCAGCAGCTACAAGGCAGGACAGGGTGACTTGTCCACAGATACGCAGTATTTT; CDR3: CASSYKAGQGDLSTDTQYF
V: TRBV27; J: TRBJ1-1; size: -; D: -; DNA: TGTGCCAGCAGTTTATGGCGGGAGAACACTGAAGCTTTCTTT; CDR3: CASSLWRENTEAFF
V: TRBV10-3; J: TRBJ2-7; size: -; D: TRBD2; DNA: TGTGCCATCAGGGGGACTAGCGGACTCTACGAGCAGTACTTC; CDR3: CAIRGTSGLYEQYF
V: TRBV20-1; J: TRBJ2-7; size: -; D: -; DNA: TGCAGTGCTAGAGATGGTAGTAATGGGGGGTTCAACGAGCAGTACTTC; CDR3: CSARDGSNGGFNEQYF
V: TRBV10-3; J: TRBJ2-2; size: -; D: -; DNA: TGTGCCATCCGAGGGTACACCGGGGAGCTGTTTTTT; CDR3: CAIRGYTGELFF
V: TRBV6-1; J: TRBJ1-2; size: -; D: -; DNA: TGTGCCAGCAGCGCCCGTTGGACGAGGGCTAACTATGGCTACACCTTC; CDR3: CASSARWTRANYGYTF
V: TRBV7-2; J: TRBJ2-6; size: -; D: -; DNA: TGTGCCAGCAGCGGTTACGGGGCCAACGTCCTGACTTTC; CDR3: CASSGYGANVLTF
V: TRBV20-1; J: TRBJ2-1; size: once; D: TRBD2; DNA: TGCAGTGCTAGAGATGACCTCCTAGCGGGGGACTATTACAATGAGCAGTTCTTC; CDR3: CSARDDLLAGDYYNEQFF
V: TRBV5-1; J: TRBJ1-2; size: once; D: -; DNA: TGCGCCAGCAGCTTGGTATCAGGGGTAGGCGGCTACACCTTC; CDR3: CASSLVSGVGGYTF
V: TRBV7-9; J: TRBJ1-1; size: -; D: -; DNA: TGTGCCAGCAGCTTGGCGGGACCCTTGACCACTGAAGCTTTCTTT; CDR3: CASSLAGPLTTEAFF
V: TRBV12-3/TRBV12-4; J: TRBJ2-1; size: -; D: TRBD2; DNA: TGTGCCAGCAAGAAGCGGGAGGGCCATGAGCAGTTCTTC; CDR3: CASKKREGHEQFF
V: TRBV4-3; J: TRBJ1-1; size: -; D: TRBD1; DNA: TGCGCCAGTTCCAGGGGGATGAGCACTGAAGCTTTCTTT; CDR3: CASSRGMSTEAFF
V: TRBV11-2; J: TRBJ2-7; size: -; D: TRBD2; DNA: TGTGCCAGCAGCTTACTGACTAGCGGGGGTGGGTATGTCGAGCAGTACTTC; CDR3: CASSLLTSGGGYVEQYF
V: TRBV2; J: TRBJ1-2; size: -; D: -; DNA: TGTGCCAGCAGTGCGGGGGGGAAGTATATTGGCTACACCTTC; CDR3: CASSAGGKYIGYTF
V: TRBV30; J: TRBJ1-2; size: -; D: TRBD1; DNA: TGTGCCTGGAGTGTATCCCGGGACAGGGGGCGCAGGGGCTACACCTTC; CDR3: CAWSVSRDRGRRGYTF
V: TRBV6-6; J: TRBJ1-2; size: -; D: -; DNA: TGTGCCAGCAGTTACTCGAATGGCAGGGGAGGGGGAGGCTACACCTTC; CDR3: CASSYSNGRGGGGYTF
V: TRBV30; J: TRBJ2-7; size: -; D: TRBD1; DNA: TGTGCCTGGAGGCCCCCCGGGACAGTTCCCTACGAGCAGTACTTC; CDR3: CAWRPPGTVPYEQYF
V: TRBV6-2/TRBV6-3; J: TRBJ2-1; size: once; D: TRBD2; DNA: TGTGCCAGCAGTTACTCGATTCGCGGCGGGAGCTCCTACAATGAGCAGTTCTTC; CDR3: CASSYSIRGGSSYNEQFF
V: TRBV20-1; J: TRBJ1-1; size: -; D: -; DNA: TGCAGTGCTAGAGATCTCGATCTCGCTCCGGGGAACACTGAAGCTTTCTTT; CDR3: CSARDLDLAPGNTEAFF
V: TRBV7-2; J: TRBJ1-2; size: few; D: -; DNA: TGTGCCAGCAGCTTAGACAGGGCAGGTGGCTACACCTTC; CDR3: CASSLDRAGGYTF